In its sample, the clone carrying this T cell receptor beta chain was seen many times. Its specificity is not known. Each donor gave ten milliliters of peripheral blood. At least 6 million PBMCs were isolated per sample. Then a second PCR, running roughly 7 to 11 cycles, was carried out with a sample-barcoded 5' primer and a J-beta primer mix. Researchers report that a template-switch adaptor with 12 random nucleotides tagged each cDNA molecule. One entry per CDR3 protein, called by TCRdb with MiXCR from the 5' RACE reads. The repertoire holds about a million distinct CDR3 sequences, with 48% as singletons. This specimen belongs to a study of blood T cells in healthy people across ages. Trimming took off 3 bases at V and 2 bases at J, with 17 bases between the two ends. Germline V gene data show CDR1 as SGHAT and CDR2 as FQNNGV. The CDR3 has 17 amino acids. Study-wide results and caveats: Nothing was known about donor CMV status, and this possibly confounded expanded clonotype changes.

J is TRBJ2-1 and V is TRBV11-2; D is uncertain. The sequence was obtained from a man aged 25-45 years in good health. The specimen was blood. The CDR3 DNA reads as TGTGCCAGCAGCTTCGGCCCGGTTTCGAAAACCTACAATGAGCAGTTCTTC. Protein: CASSFGPVSKTYNEQFF.